This T cell receptor beta chain was recorded in a study of spatial heterogeneity in lung cancer. Across the study: Among detected sequences, beta-chain ones consistently exceeded alpha-chain ones in number.

A distinct unique molecular identifier was carried by each TCR cDNA molecule. Via MiXCR, TCRdb re-called the 5' RACE reads, giving one row per CDR3 protein. The sample lists 65,000 to 85,000 distinct CDR3 sequences; approximately 20% were seen once. V lost 7 bases and J lost 4; bases outside the gene matches: 5. This CDR3 is built from 14 residues. Germline-derived CDR1 and CDR2 are MNHEY and SMNVEV (reference sequence). The time point denotes: sample taken at primary tumor resection. TCRs were sequenced from unsorted whole RNA of tumor, nontumor lung or PBMC. Samples were obtained from 65 to 80 donors, all untreated early-stage non-small cell lung cancer patients. In this sample, this clonotype turned up a few times.

The source of this sequence is a male donor with early-stage non-small cell lung cancer. The input for sequencing was PBMCs, taken at surgery. V usage is TRBV27 and J usage is TRBJ2-2; 8 nucleotides align to TRBD1. CDR3 region: CASKQGAITGELFF. The CDR3 nucleotides are TGTGCCAGCAAGCAGGGGGCCATCACCGGGGAGCTGTTTTTT.